The 5 T cell receptor beta chains reported below all come from one sample, sequenced in a study of cytomegalovirus exposure and HLA in healthy donors. Primers: 60 Vbeta forward and 13 Jbeta reverse. Sequencing was performed with immunoSEQ multiplex PCR; in TCRdb, only in-frame clones are kept and a portion is missing. The sample includes 150,000 or so clones, roughly 73% of them seen just once. The sequenced sample was PBMCs. The receptors were sampled from a woman younger than 35 in good health and CMV-seronegative.

The chain carries TRBV27 and TRBJ2-5, with 8 bases that match TRBD1. From germline, CDR1 is MNHEY and CDR2 SMNVEV (reference sequence). The CDR3 covers 14 residues. Trimming at V came to 5 bases and at J to 2 bases, leaving 4 bases not matched to a gene. The DNA of the CDR3 is TGTGCCAGCAGTCCGGACAGGGAGCAAGAGACCCAGTACTTC. It is translated as CASSPDREQETQYF.

The CDR3 coding sequence is TGTGCCACCAGCAGAGCATGGGACAGTCAAAGACTGTTTTTT. It codes for CATSRAWDSQRLFF. The rearrangement joins TRBV15 to TRBJ1-4; 7 bases fit TRBD1. Germline CDR1 LNHNV, CDR2 YYDKDF (reference sequence). With V trimmed by 1 base and J by 13 bases, 9 bases remained unmatched. The CDR3 consists of 14 residues.

This chain connects TRBV7-9 to TRBJ2-5, with D maybe TRBD1 (5 bases). CDR1 and CDR2 (germline): SEHNR, FQNEAQ (reference sequence). The CDR3 sequence is 13 residues long. Deletions cut 5 bases from V and 3 bases from J, with 10 bases between. The CDR3 here is CASSPQDEETQYF. CDR3 in DNA: TGTGCCAGCAGCCCACAGGACGAAGAGACCCAGTACTTC.

The V and J genes are TRBV19 and TRBJ1-5, with no clear D. This CDR3 contains 15 residues. CDR1 is LNHDA and CDR2 is SQIVND in the germline V gene (reference sequence). Trimming stripped 0 bases from V and 7 bases from J, with 13 bases between. The CDR3 region is CASSIEPGPRQPQHF. The CDR3 bases are TGTGCCAGTAGTATAGAGCCGGGTCCGAGGCAGCCCCAGCATTTT.

This clone was seen just once. J is TRBJ1-4 and V is TRBV12-5, with 7 bases fitting TRBD1. The ends lost 6 bases at V and 7 bases at J; junction bases unmatched: 11. Germline-derived CDR1 and CDR2 are LGHNT and FRNRAP. This CDR3 is 15 amino acids long. The CDR3 sequence: CASGPGQTDGEKLFF. The CDR3 DNA follows: TGTGCTAGTGGCCCGGGACAGACGGACGGTGAAAAACTGTTTTTT.